This TCR beta chain came from a study of T-cell memory formation after mild COVID-19 (TCRdb year 2021). As for the study more broadly: TCR sequence clusters from the two donors were largely donor specific. Two young, previously healthy adult volunteers, one female and one male, were included in the cohort. In a couple of donors, T-cell clones that expanded and contracted after mild COVID-19 were followed by sequencing TCRalpha and TCRbeta repertoires longitudinally. The paper's findings and limits, for the study overall: The second-wave clones that peaked on day 37 were not confirmed to be SARS-CoV-2 specific. Clones contracting from day 15 to 85 had balanced CD4/CD8 phenotypes, while a second wave expanding from day 15 to 37 was biased towards CD4+. Contracting CD4+ clones appeared mostly in the CM and EM memory subsets, whereas CD8+ clones were enriched in EMRA. The study covered only a couple of mild cases, and larger cohorts including severe cases with pre-infection samples were considered necessary. Some responding clones were detected in pre-infection memory, which suggested that pre-existing cross-reactive memory T cells had joined the SARS-CoV-2 response.

Ficoll-Paque density gradient centrifugation was the method used to isolate PBMCs. Sequencing relied on an Illumina NovaSeq 6000. TCRalpha and TCRbeta cDNA libraries were built by 5'RACE with constant-segment primers, adding sample barcodes and unique molecular identifiers. RNA was extracted from every sample with Trizol reagent. Amplification of the libraries took two PCR steps, and the second step added a second sample barcode plus Illumina TruSeq adapters. Libraries were sequenced on an Illumina NovaSeq with 2 x 150 bp paired-end reads. In the authors' own workflow: The reads were demultiplexed and collapsed into UMI-guided consensus sequences using migec v1.2.7. Using mixcr v2.1.11, UMI consensuses were aligned to TRA and TRB V and J templates and then assembled into clonotypes. A clonotype was counted as expanded or contracted only if both edgeR and NoisET called the change significant, with noise models trained on biological replicates. For edgeR calls, the cutoffs were a false discovery rate-adjusted p below 0.01 and a log2 fold-change threshold of 1. As an exploratory analysis of dynamics, max-normalized trajectories of the 1000 most abundant clonotypes were examined by PCA with hierarchical clustering. The CD4 or CD8 phenotype of responding clones was assigned using the separately sequenced CD4+ and CD8+ repertoires. The public reads were reanalyzed by TCRdb: fastp trimming at Q25, MiXCR alignment, in-frame beta chains only. A single entry per CDR3 protein holds the most common genes and DNA from its merged rows. The V and J calls and clone size are TCRdb's, not the authors'. The sample records about 90,000 distinct CDR3 sequences, about 15% of which are singletons. The ten largest clones add up to about 43% of the sample.

Reading from cysteine to phenylalanine, the CDR3 counts 12 amino acids. Solely the CDR3 DNA is kept, with 36 bases framed from the first base. A distance of 5 bases separates the germline ends of V and J, which lose 0 bases and 7 bases respectively. The germline V gene supplies CDR1 SGDLS and CDR2 YYNGEE. There are many counts of this clonotype. The specificity of this receptor is unknown. Nothing much larger sits one base from this clone, and base qualities are not available. The chain was built from TRBV9 and TRBJ2-1, with an unclear D gene assignment. The receptor comes from a man younger than 35 who had mild COVID-19 (a few samples of this study predate the infection). The sample titles of this study are shuffled in the database, so cell type and time point are left out; the donor was told from shared clones. The sequencing input was PBMCs or a T cell subset sorted from them (not recorded which). The DNA sequence reads TGTGCCAGCAGCGTAGACAGAAATGAGCAGTTCTTC. It specifies CASSVDRNEQFF.